This entry concerns a single T cell receptor beta chain. What it recognizes is unknown. Per germline, CDR1 MNHEY and CDR2 SVGEGT. V lost 0 bases and J lost 5; bases outside the gene matches: 11. The CDR3 consists of 18 residues. The data stem from a study of T cell repertoires in cytomegalovirus infection. Across the study: Carrying CMV and the relevant HLA type showed in public TCR beta signatures. Study results and limitations: HLA-C-restricted CMV clonotypes gave the most frequent clonotype in two of eight donors. Based on cumulative public TCR beta family frequency, carriers of CMV plus the relevant HLA were identified.

One entry per CDR3 protein, called by TCRdb with MiXCR from the reads. Of about 190,000 distinct CDR3 sequences listed, 28% are singletons. This receptor was obtained from a human donor in good health (CMV status not recorded). Some clones in this sample may be carry-over from other donors' samples. The gene calls are TRBV6-2 or TRBV6-3 and TRBJ2-5; 11 bases line up with TRBD2. Source material: PBMCs. The CDR3 sequence is CASSYSLLAGVTRETQYF. The DNA of the CDR3 is TGTGCCAGCAGTTACTCGTTACTAGCGGGGGTTACCCGCGAGACCCAGTACTTC.